The T cell receptor (beta chain) described here comes from a study of cytomegalovirus exposure and HLA in healthy donors. PCR was performed using 60 Vbeta and 13 Jbeta primers. This table comes from immunoSEQ multiplex PCR, and its TCRdb copy is limited to in-frame clones, with some not included. The repertoire has roughly 150,000 clones, roughly 80% of them found once; the top ten carry 3.5% to 5.5%. About this clone itself: What it binds is not known.

Findings and limits, study-wide: It was in a later analysis that TCR association rates were seen to vary by HLA locus, highest for DRB1 and lowest for HLA-C. Segments of the TCR beta V type were, in most cases, productive about 87% or about 30% of the time in an earlier analysis.

The germline V gene encodes CDR1 MGHRA and CDR2 YSYEKL. V shed 4 bases and J 6 bases; nucleotides not matched to a gene: 1. The CDR3 sequence is 15 residues long. The specimen sequenced was PBMCs. The chain carries TRBV4-1 and TRBJ2-3; the match to TRBD2 covers 16 bases. The source is a woman in her forties in good health and CMV-seropositive. The CDR3 loop reads CASSPGLAGGDTQYF. The CDR3 DNA sequence: TGCGCCAGCAGCCCGGGACTAGCGGGGGGGGATACGCAGTATTTT.